Shown below are 26 T cell receptor beta chains from a single sample sequenced in a study of T cells in Graves' hyperthyroidism and ophthalmopathy. Amplified TCR beta CDR3 regions derived from RNA transcripts. During a first-round RT-PCR of the TCR CDR3, the HTBI primer set was used. TCRdb re-analysed the multiplex PCR reads in MiXCR, keeping a single row per CDR3 protein. The table lists about 210,000 distinct CDR3 sequences, approximately 20% of them singletons. Sequencing input: blood. The receptors here all came from a man in his forties with Graves' hyperthyroidism.

In its sample, this clonotype was seen many times. The chain has TRBV20-1 and TRBJ1-1, with 10 bases that match TRBD1. Germline V gene data show CDR1 as DFQATT and CDR2 as SNEGSKA (reference sequence). This CDR3 region has 16 residues. J lost 5 bases, V lost 1 base, and 10 bases had no gene match. The CDR3 reads CSARVFGTGAGTEAFF. The CDR3 DNA reads TGCAGTGCTAGAGTTTTTGGGACAGGGGCAGGGACTGAAGCTTTCTTT.

This clonotype was counted a few times. The chain carries TRBV4-3 and TRBJ1-1, with D tentatively TRBD1 (6 bases). Per the germline V gene, CDR1 is LGHNA and CDR2 is YSLEER. The CDR3 contains 15 residues. V lost 4 bases to trimming and J lost 0 bases, with 12 bases between them. The CDR3 nucleotides read TGCGCCAGCAGCCCCCGGGCAGGGGTGAACACTGAAGCTTTCTTT. This codes for CASSPRAGVNTEAFF.

This clonotype was picked up many times. The gene calls are TRBV7-3 and TRBJ2-2; D could derive from TRBD1 or TRBD2 (5 bases each). V dropped 1 base and J dropped 5 bases, with 11 bases sitting between them. Germline loops: CDR1 SGHTA, CDR2 FQGTGA. The CDR3 is made up of 15 amino acids. The CDR3 protein is CASSLIGTATGELFF. In DNA, the CDR3 is TGTGCCAGCAGCTTAATAGGGACGGCTACCGGGGAGCTGTTTTTT.

V is TRBV4-1 and J is TRBJ2-1; 9 bases agree with TRBD1. The junction had 9 bases not matched to a gene; V was cut back by 4 bases and J by 5 bases. This CDR3 is 16 amino acids long. The V gene's germline CDR1 is MGHRA and CDR2 YSYEKL. CDR3 DNA sequence: TGCGCCAGCAGCCTATCCGGGACAGGGAGCAACAATGAGCAGTTCTTC. It encodes CASSLSGTGSNNEQFF.

This clonotype was observed a handful of times. The J gene is TRBJ1-1, the V gene TRBV30, with 8 bases that match TRBD1. This CDR3 contains 14 residues. Germline values: CDR1 GTSNPN, CDR2 SVGIG (reference sequence). Trimming removed 6 bases from V and 3 bases from J; junction bases left unmatched: 9. CDR3 amino acids: CACTPTGADTEAFF. The CDR3 DNA reads as TGTGCCTGCACCCCGACAGGGGCTGACACTGAAGCTTTCTTT. The variable domain in full, completed from reference TRBV30 and TRBJ1-1, reads SQTIHQWPATLVQPVGSPLSLECTVEGTSNPNLYWYRQAAGRGLQLLFYSVGIGQISSEVPQNLSASRPQDRQFILSSKKLLLSDSGFYLCACTPTGADTEAFFGQGTRLTVV.

This clonotype was recorded at least ten times. The chain uses TRBV11-2 and TRBJ2-3; 9 nucleotides align to TRBD2. V lost 1 base, J lost 7 bases, and 12 bases stayed unmatched. The length of the CDR3 is 17 residues. The germline gives CDR1 SGHAT, CDR2 FQNNGV. The CDR3 coding sequence is TGTGCCAGCAGCTTAGGTTCCGGCGGGGGGGCTCGATATACGCAGTATTTT. Translated: CASSLGSGGGARYTQYF.

This clonotype was seen repeatedly, ten times or more. This chain connects TRBV4-3 to TRBJ2-7; no definite D call. The CDR3 spans 14 residues. In germline, CDR1 is LGHNA, CDR2 YSLEER. V lost 0 bases to trimming and J lost 3 bases, with 9 bases between them. CDR3 region: CASSQEAEFYEQYF. The CDR3 DNA reads as TGCGCCAGCAGCCAAGAGGCTGAATTCTACGAGCAGTACTTC.

This clonotype has ten or more counts. The chain employs TRBV12-3 or TRBV12-4 and TRBJ2-3; D gene uncertain. The CDR3 runs to 14 residues. The V and J ends lost 3 bases and 2 bases respectively, with 9 bases between them. CDR3 amino acids: CASSFLSTTDTQYF. The CDR3, as DNA: TGTGCCAGCAGTTTTCTGTCGACCACAGATACGCAGTATTTT.

This clonotype showed up just a few times. The chain is built from TRBV24-1 and TRBJ2-7, with D hard to call. This CDR3 region has 14 residues. Germline CDR1 reads KGHDR; CDR2 reads SFDVKD. The V and J ends lost 4 bases and 6 bases respectively, with 15 bases between them. The CDR3 is CATSEPTRPGEQYF. DNA for the CDR3: TGTGCCACCAGTGAGCCTACACGTCCGGGCGAGCAGTACTTC.

This clonotype was detected ten times or more. The chain combines TRBV7-2 with TRBJ2-7; TRBD1 matches 7 bases. Germline-derived CDR1 and CDR2 are SGHTA and FQGNSA. With 2 bases clipped from V and 6 bases from J, the junction kept 10 bases outside the gene matches. The CDR3 consists of 15 residues. In DNA, the CDR3 is TGTGCCAGCAGCTTACGGCGACAGGGCCCCGGCGAGCAGTACTTC. Encoded protein: CASSLRRQGPGEQYF.

There are many counts of this clonotype. The chain carries TRBV20-1 and TRBJ1-5; possibly TRBD1 for D (5 bases). Trimming removed 4 bases at V and 5 bases at J, with 15 bases between. Germline assignment: CDR1 DFQATT and CDR2 SNEGSKA (reference sequence). The CDR3 contains 14 residues. CDR3 in DNA: TGCAGTGCTACGGACCGAGGAGGGGATCAGCCCCAGCATTTT. Translating gives CSATDRGGDQPQHF.

This clonotype was seen repeatedly, ten times or more. J is TRBJ2-2 and V is TRBV3-1; 8 nucleotides match TRBD1. The germline gives CDR1 LGHDT, CDR2 YNNKEL (reference sequence). The CDR3 contains 17 residues. V gave up 3 bases and J gave up 2 bases; unmatched junction bases: 8. The CDR3 nucleotides are TGTGCCAGCAGCCATTTTAGGACAGGGCGCAACACCGGGGAGCTGTTTTTT. Protein product: CASSHFRTGRNTGELFF.

The sample holds many counts of this clonotype. The V and J genes are TRBV7-3 and TRBJ2-2; D not resolved. The V and J ends lost 1 base and 5 bases respectively, with 8 bases between them. The CDR3 is 14 amino acids. Germline CDR1 SGHTA, CDR2 FQGTGA. CDR3 sequence reads: CASSLIPDTGELFF. The CDR3 region has the DNA TGTGCCAGCAGCTTAATTCCAGATACCGGGGAGCTGTTTTTT.

The chain couples TRBV2 to TRBJ2-5; 10 nucleotides line up with TRBD2. The V and J ends lost 3 bases and 5 bases, in that order; junction bases with no gene match: 6. The CDR3 has 15 residues. Germline V CDR1 and CDR2: SNHLY, FYNNEI. The CDR3 DNA reads as TGTGCCAGCAGTGATGAAGCGGGGGGGCATGAGACCCAGTACTTC. As protein: CASSDEAGGHETQYF. The variable domain in full, completed from reference TRBV2 and TRBJ2-5, reads EPEVTQTPSHQVTQMGQEVILRCVPISNHLYFYWYRQILGQKVEFLVSFYNNEISEKSEIFDDQFSVERPDGSNFTLKIRSTKLEDSAMYFCASSDEAGGHETQYFGPGTRLLVL.

This clonotype came up many times. The chain uses TRBV5-1 and TRBJ1-1, with D tentatively TRBD1 (5 bases). The germline V gene has CDR1 SGHRS and CDR2 YFSETQ. CDR3 length: 14 amino acids. Between the trimmed V and J ends, which lost 5 bases and 4 bases, there was a span of 15 bases. CDR3 sequence reads: CASSIGVGGTEAFF. In DNA form, the CDR3 reads TGCGCCAGCAGTATCGGAGTGGGGGGCACTGAAGCTTTCTTT. Based on the CDR3 plus reference TRBV5-1 and TRBJ1-1, the full variable domain is KAGVTQTPRYLIKTRGQQVTLSCSPISGHRSVSWYQQTPGQGLQFLFEYFSETQRNKGNFPGRFSGRQFSNSRSEMNVSTLELGDSALYLCASSIGVGGTEAFFGQGTRLTVV.

The genes are TRBV7-9 and TRBJ2-3; D is ambiguous. Germline CDR1 SEHNR, CDR2 FQNEAQ (reference sequence). The CDR3 is 15 residues long. Trimming removed 4 bases at V and 2 bases at J, with 13 bases between. The chain's CDR3 is CASSSSGRATDTQYF. CDR3 in DNA: TGTGCCAGCAGCTCCTCGGGTAGAGCCACAGATACGCAGTATTTT.

Only a few counts were recorded for this clonotype. The J gene is TRBJ1-3, the V gene TRBV7-6; D possibly corresponds to TRBD1 (6 bases). Between the trimmed V and J ends, which lost 3 bases and 0 bases, there was a span of 15 bases. Looked up from germline, CDR1 is SGHVS and CDR2 is FNYEAQ. The CDR3 is 17 amino acids. The CDR3 DNA sequence: TGTGCCAGCAGCTTGAGACCTACAGGGTCCTCTGGAAACACCATATATTTT. It yields the protein CASSLRPTGSSGNTIYF.

V and J are TRBV7-2 and TRBJ2-1, with 10 bases matching TRBD2. V shed 5 bases and J 4 bases; nucleotides not matched to a gene: 8. The length of the CDR3 is 16 residues. Germline V gene data show CDR1 as SGHTA and CDR2 as FQGNSA. The CDR3 region is CASSPGSLAGYNEQFF. Here the CDR3 DNA reads TGTGCCAGCAGCCCCGGATCACTAGCGGGGTACAATGAGCAGTTCTTC.

This clonotype appeared many times. V usage is TRBV24-1 and J usage is TRBJ1-2; the D is unclear. Deletions cut 4 bases from V and 0 bases from J, with 8 bases between. The CDR3 runs to 14 residues. Germline V lookup: CDR1 KGHDR, CDR2 SFDVKD. This CDR3 reads CATSEGLANYGYTF. The DNA of the CDR3 is TGTGCCACCAGTGAGGGATTGGCTAACTATGGCTACACCTTC.

On this clonotype itself: Being one base from a much bigger clone, this may be a read error. J is TRBJ1-1 and V is TRBV4-3, with TRBD1 matching 7 bases. The germline V gene encodes CDR1 LGHNA and CDR2 YSLEER. The V segment lost 0 bases and the J segment 3 bases; nucleotides outside the gene matches: 7. This CDR3 is 16 amino acids long. The CDR3 sequence is CASSQDPRGGHTEAFF. In DNA form, the CDR3 reads TGCGCCAGCAGCCAAGATCCCCGAGGGGGCCACACTGAAGCTTTCTTT.

A word on this clonotype: A much larger clone sits a single nucleotide away, making a read error possible. The V and J genes are TRBV10-1 and TRBJ2-1; D is unclear. Germline V gives CDR1 WNHNN, CDR2 SYGVQD (reference sequence). Trimming removed 0 bases from V and 13 bases from J, with 16 bases in between. The CDR3 covers 14 residues. The CDR3, as DNA: TGCGCCAGCAGTGAGTCGAACAGAGGAGAGACCCAGTTCTTC. Its translation is CASSESNRGETQFF.

Points on this clonotype: At one boundary the junction diverges from the germline segment, which might be a read error. The V and J genes are TRBV5-1 and TRBJ2-1; D not certain. The length of the CDR3 is 12 residues. Looked up from germline, CDR1 is SGHRS and CDR2 is YFSETQ. DNA of the CDR3: TGTGCCAGCAGCTTAAGGTGGCGGGAGCAGTTCTTC. Its translation: CASSLRWREQFF.

This clonotype was seen repeatedly, ten times or more. The chain has TRBV20-1 and TRBJ2-1, with 10 nucleotides matching TRBD2. Germline V gene lookup returns CDR1 DFQATT and CDR2 SNEGSKA (reference sequence). The CDR3 sequence is 15 residues long. The ends lost 2 bases at V and 6 bases at J; junction bases unmatched: 7. The CDR3 reads CSARLPSGGGNEQFF. The CDR3 DNA reads as TGCAGTGCTAGATTACCTAGCGGGGGTGGCAATGAGCAGTTCTTC.

This clonotype was found many times. The chain joins TRBV11-2 to TRBJ1-4; 7 positions match TRBD1. This CDR3 contains 15 residues. After removal of 5 bases from V and 7 bases from J, the junction contained 10 bases not matched to a gene. In germline, CDR1 is SGHAT, CDR2 FQNNGV. CDR3 sequence (DNA): TGTGCCAGCAGCCCGTTCGGACAGGAGGGTGAAAAACTGTTTTTT. This encodes CASSPFGQEGEKLFF.

J is TRBJ1-2 and V is TRBV20-1; possibly TRBD1 for D (5 bases). Germline CDR1 DFQATT, CDR2 SNEGSKA (reference sequence). The V end lost 6 bases, the J end lost 0 bases, and 8 bases lay between the germline ends. The CDR3 contains 12 residues. This CDR3 reads CSATTANYGYTF. CDR3 in DNA: TGCAGTGCGACGACAGCTAACTATGGCTACACCTTC.

This clonotype was seen only a few times. The chain carries TRBV5-1 and TRBJ2-5; no firm D call. CDR3 length: 14 residues. V lost 0 bases and J 1 base, leaving 7 bases between the germline ends. From germline, CDR1 is SGHRS and CDR2 YFSETQ. The CDR3 nucleotides read TGCGCCAGCAGCTTGGGACACCGCCAAGAGACCCAGTACTTC. This sequence encodes CASSLGHRQETQYF.